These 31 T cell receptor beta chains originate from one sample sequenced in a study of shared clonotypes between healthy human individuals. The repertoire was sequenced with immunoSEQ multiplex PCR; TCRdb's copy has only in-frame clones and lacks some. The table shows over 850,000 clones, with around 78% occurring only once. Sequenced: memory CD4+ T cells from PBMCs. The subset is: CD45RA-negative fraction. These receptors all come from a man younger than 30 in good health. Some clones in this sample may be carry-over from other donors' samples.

This CDR3 reads CASSDGDWHTGELFF. The CDR3 DNA is TGTGCCAGCAGTGACGGGGATTGGCACACCGGGGAGCTGTTTTTT. The genes are TRBV6-4 and TRBJ2-2; the D is unclear. V lost 2 bases to trimming and J lost 3 bases, with 10 bases between them. CDR1 is MRHNA and CDR2 is SNTAGT in the germline V gene. This CDR3 comprises 15 residues.

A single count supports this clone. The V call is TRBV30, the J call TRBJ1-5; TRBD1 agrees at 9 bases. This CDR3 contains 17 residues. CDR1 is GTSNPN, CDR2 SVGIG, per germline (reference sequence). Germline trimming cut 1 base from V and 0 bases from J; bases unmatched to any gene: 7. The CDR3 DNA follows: TGTGCCTGGAGTGGGGTTCGGGGACAGGGTAGCAATCAGCCCCAGCATTTT. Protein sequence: CAWSGVRGQGSNQPQHF.

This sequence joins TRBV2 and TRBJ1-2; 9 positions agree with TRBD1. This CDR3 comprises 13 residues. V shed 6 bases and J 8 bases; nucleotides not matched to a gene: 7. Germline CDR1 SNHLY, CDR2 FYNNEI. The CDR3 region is CASRLQGAKGYTF. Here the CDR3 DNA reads TGTGCCAGCAGACTACAGGGGGCTAAGGGCTACACCTTC.

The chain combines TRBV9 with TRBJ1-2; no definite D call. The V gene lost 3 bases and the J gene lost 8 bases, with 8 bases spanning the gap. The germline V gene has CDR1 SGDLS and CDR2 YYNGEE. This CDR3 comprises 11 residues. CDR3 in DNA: TGTGCCAGCAGCGGCCCCAGAGGCTACACCTTC. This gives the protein CASSGPRGYTF.

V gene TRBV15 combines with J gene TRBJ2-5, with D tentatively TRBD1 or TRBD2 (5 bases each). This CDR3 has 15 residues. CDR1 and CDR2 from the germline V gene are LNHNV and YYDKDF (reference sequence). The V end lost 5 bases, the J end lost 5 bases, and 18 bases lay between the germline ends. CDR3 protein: CATSGGFGGLETQYF. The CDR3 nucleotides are TGTGCCACCAGCGGGGGATTCGGCGGCTTGGAGACCCAGTACTTC.

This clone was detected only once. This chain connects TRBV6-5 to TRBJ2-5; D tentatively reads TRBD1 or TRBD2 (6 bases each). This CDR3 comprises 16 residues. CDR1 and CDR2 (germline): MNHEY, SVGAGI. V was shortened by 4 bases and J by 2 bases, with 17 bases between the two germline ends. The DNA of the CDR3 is TGTGCCAGCAGTTTTAGGGGGGCAGCTCCACAAGAGACCCAGTACTTC. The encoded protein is CASSFRGAAPQETQYF.

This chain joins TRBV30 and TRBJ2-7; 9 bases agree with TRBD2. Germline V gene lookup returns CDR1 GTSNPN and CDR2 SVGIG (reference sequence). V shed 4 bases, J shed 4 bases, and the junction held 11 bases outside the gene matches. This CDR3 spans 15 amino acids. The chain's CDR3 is CAWTPLAGGVYEQYF. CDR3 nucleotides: TGTGCCTGGACCCCGCTGGCGGGAGGGGTATACGAGCAGTACTTC. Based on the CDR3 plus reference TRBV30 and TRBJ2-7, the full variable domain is SQTIHQWPATLVQPVGSPLSLECTVEGTSNPNLYWYRQAAGRGLQLLFYSVGIGQISSEVPQNLSASRPQDRQFILSSKKLLLSDSGFYLCAWTPLAGGVYEQYFGPGTRLTVT.

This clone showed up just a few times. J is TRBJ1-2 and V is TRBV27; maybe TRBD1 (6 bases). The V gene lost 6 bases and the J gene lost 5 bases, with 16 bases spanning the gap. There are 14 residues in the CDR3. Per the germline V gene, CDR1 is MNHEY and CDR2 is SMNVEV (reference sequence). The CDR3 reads CASRSQTGLYGYTF. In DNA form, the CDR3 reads TGTGCCAGCAGATCCCAAACAGGGCTTTATGGCTACACCTTC.

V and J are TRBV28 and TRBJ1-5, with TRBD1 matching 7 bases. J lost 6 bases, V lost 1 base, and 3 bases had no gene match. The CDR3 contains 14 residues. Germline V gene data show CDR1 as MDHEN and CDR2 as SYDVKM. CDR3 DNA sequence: TGTGCCAGCAGTTTATTGACAGGGTTTCAGCCCCAGCATTTT. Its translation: CASSLLTGFQPQHF.

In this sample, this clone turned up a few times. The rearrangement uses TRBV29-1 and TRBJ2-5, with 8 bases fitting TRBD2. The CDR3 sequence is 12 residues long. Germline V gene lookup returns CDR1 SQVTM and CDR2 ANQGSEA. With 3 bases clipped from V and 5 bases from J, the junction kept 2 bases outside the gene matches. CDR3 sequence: CSVESGSETQYF. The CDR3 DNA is TGCAGCGTTGAGAGCGGGAGTGAGACCCAGTACTTC. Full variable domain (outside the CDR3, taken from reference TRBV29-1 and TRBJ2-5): SAVISQKPSRDICQRGTSLTIQCQVDSQVTMMFWYRQQPGQSLTLIATANQGSEATYESGFVIDKFPISRPNLTFSTLTVSNMSPEDSSIYLCSVESGSETQYFGPGTRLLVL.

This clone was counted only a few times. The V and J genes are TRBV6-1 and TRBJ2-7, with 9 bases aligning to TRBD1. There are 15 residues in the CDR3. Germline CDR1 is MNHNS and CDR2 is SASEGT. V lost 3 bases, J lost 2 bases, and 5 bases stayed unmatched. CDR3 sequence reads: CASSDTGTGTYEQYF. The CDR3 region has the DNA TGTGCCAGCAGTGATACCGGGACAGGGACCTACGAGCAGTACTTC.

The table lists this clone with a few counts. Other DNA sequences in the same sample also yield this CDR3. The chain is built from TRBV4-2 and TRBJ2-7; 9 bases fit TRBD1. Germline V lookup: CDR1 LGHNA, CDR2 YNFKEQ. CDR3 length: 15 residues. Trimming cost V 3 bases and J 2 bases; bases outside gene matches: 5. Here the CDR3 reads CASSQDRDRAYEQYF. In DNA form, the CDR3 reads TGTGCCAGCAGCCAGGACCGGGACAGGGCCTACGAGCAGTACTTC.

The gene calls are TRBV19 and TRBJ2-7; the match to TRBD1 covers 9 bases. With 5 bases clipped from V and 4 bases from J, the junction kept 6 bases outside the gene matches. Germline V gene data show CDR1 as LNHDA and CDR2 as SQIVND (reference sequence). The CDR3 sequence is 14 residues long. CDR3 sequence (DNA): TGTGCCAGTAGTCGGCGGGACAGGGAGTACGAGCAGTACTTC. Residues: CASSRRDREYEQYF. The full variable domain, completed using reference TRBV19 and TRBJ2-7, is DGGITQSPKYLFRKEGQNVTLSCEQNLNHDAMYWYRQDPGQGLRLIYYSQIVNDFQKGDIAEGYSVSREKKESFPLTVTSAQKNPTAFYLCASSRRDREYEQYFGPGTRLTVT.

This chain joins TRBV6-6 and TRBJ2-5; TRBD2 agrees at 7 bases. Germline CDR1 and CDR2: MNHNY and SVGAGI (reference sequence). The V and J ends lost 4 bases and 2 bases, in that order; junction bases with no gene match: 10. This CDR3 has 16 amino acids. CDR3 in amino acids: CASSWGWGGYQETQYF. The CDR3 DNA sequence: TGTGCCAGCAGTTGGGGATGGGGGGGATATCAAGAGACCCAGTACTTC.

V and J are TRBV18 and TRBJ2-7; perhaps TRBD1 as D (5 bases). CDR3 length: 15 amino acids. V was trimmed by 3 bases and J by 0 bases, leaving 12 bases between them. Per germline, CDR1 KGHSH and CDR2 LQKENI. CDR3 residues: CASSPRQTFSYEQYF. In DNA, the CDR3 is TGTGCCAGCTCACCTCGACAGACTTTCTCCTACGAGCAGTACTTC.

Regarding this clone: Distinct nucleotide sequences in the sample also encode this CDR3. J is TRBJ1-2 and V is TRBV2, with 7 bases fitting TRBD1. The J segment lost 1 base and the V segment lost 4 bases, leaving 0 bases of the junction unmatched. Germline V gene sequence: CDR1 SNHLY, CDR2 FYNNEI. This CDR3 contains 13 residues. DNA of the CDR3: TGTGCCAGCAGTGGACAGGGTAACTATGGCTACACCTTC. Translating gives CASSGQGNYGYTF.

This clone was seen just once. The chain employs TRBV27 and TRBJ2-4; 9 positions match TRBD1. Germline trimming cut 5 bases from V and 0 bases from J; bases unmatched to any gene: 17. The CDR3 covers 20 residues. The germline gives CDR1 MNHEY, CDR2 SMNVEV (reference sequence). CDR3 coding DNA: TGTGCCAGCAGTCCCAAGGGCGGACAGGGGCTTTACCTAGCCAAAAACATTCAGTACTTC. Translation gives CASSPKGGQGLYLAKNIQYF.

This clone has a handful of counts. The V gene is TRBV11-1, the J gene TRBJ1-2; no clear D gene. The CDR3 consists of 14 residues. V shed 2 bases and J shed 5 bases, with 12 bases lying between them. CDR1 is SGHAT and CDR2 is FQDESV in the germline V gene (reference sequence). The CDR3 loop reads CASSLSNKAYGYTF. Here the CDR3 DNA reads TGTGCCAGCAGCTTAAGCAACAAGGCTTATGGCTACACCTTC. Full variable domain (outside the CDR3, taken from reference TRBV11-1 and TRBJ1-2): EAEVAQSPRYKITEKSQAVAFWCDPISGHATLYWYRQILGQGPELLVQFQDESVVDDSQLPKDRFSAERLKGVDSTLKIQPAELGDSAMYLCASSLSNKAYGYTFGSGTRLTVV.

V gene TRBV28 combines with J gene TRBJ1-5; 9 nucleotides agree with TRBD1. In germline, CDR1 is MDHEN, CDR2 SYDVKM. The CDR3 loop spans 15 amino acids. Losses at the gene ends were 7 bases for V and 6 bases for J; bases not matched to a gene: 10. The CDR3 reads CASTVDRGRSQPQHF. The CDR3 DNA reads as TGTGCCAGCACAGTGGACAGGGGAAGGAGTCAGCCCCAGCATTTT.

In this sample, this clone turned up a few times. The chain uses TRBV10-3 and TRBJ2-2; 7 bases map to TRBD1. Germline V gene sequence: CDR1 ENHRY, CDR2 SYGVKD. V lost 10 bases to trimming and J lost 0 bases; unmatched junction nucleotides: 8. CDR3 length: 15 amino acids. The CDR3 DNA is TGTGCCACACGGAGTGGGACAGCGAACACCGGGGAGCTGTTTTTT. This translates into CATRSGTANTGELFF.

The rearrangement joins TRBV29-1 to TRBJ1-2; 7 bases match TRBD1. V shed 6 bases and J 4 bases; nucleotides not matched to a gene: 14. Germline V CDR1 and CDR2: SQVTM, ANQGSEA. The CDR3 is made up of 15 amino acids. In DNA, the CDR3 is TGCAGCGTCCTAGTGACAGGGAGGCTTGGCTATGGCTACACCTTC. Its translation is CSVLVTGRLGYGYTF.

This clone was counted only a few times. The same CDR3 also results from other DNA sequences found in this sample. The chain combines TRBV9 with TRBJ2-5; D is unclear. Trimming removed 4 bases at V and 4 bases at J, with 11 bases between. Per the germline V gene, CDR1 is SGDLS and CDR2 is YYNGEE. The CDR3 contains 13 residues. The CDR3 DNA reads TGTGCCAGCAGCCCCCGCCTGTTAGAGACCCAGTACTTC. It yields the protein CASSPRLLETQYF.

CDR3 region: CASSLRGGPSKDTQYF. CDR3 DNA sequence: TGTGCCAGCTCCCTCCGGGGGGGACCCTCTAAAGATACGCAGTATTTT. The V gene is TRBV18, the J gene TRBJ2-3, with 8 bases lining up with TRBD2. Germline-derived CDR1 and CDR2 are KGHSH and LQKENI. The ends lost 6 bases at V and 5 bases at J; junction bases unmatched: 13. The CDR3 contains 16 residues.

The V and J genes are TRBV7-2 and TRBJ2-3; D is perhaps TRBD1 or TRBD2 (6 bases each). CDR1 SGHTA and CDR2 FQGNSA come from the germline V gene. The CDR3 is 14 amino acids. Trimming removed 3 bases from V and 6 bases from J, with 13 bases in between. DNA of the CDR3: TGTGCCAGCAGCTTGAAGCGGAGGGGGGATACGCAGTATTTT. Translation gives CASSLKRRGDTQYF.

The chain's CDR3 is CASSPGGATKNIQYF. The DNA for the CDR3 is TGTGCCAGCAGTCCAGGGGGCGCAACCAAAAACATTCAGTACTTC. The chain couples TRBV28 to TRBJ2-4; 8 bases are a match to TRBD1. This CDR3 spans 15 amino acids. Germline V gives CDR1 MDHEN, CDR2 SYDVKM. Germline trimming cut 5 bases from V and 2 bases from J; bases unmatched to any gene: 5.

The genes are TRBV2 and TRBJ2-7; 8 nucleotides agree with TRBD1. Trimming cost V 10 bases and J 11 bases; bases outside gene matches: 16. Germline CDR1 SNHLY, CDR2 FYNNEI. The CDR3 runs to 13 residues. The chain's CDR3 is CAIQLSNRGSEYF. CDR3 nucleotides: TGTGCCATCCAATTGTCGAACAGGGGGTCGGAGTACTTC.

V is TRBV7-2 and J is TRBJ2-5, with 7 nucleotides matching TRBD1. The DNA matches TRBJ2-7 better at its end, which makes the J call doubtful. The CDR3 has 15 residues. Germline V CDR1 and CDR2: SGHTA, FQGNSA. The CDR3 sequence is CASSARQGFSYEQYF. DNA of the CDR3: TGTGCCAGCAGCGCCCGACAGGGCTTCTCCTACGAGCAGTACTTC.

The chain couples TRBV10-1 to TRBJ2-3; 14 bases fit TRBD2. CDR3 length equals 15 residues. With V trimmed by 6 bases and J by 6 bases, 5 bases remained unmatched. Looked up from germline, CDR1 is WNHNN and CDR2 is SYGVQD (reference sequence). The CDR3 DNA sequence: TGCGCCAGCAGCCCCGGACTAGCGGGGGGCGATACGCAGTATTTT. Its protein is CASSPGLAGGDTQYF.

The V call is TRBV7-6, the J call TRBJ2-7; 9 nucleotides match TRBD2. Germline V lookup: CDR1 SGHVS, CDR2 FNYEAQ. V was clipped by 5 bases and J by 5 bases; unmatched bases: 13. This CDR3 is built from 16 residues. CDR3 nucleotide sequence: TGTGCCAGCAGCCCCCTACCCGGGACTAGCTATAACGAGCAGTACTTC. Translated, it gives CASSPLPGTSYNEQYF.

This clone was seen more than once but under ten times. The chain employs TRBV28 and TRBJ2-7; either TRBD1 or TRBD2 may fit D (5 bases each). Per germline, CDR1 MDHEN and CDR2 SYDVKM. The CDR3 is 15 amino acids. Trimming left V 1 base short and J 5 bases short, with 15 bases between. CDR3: CASSLYSRDENEQYF. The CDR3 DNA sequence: TGTGCCAGCAGTTTATACTCCCGGGACGAAAACGAGCAGTACTTC.

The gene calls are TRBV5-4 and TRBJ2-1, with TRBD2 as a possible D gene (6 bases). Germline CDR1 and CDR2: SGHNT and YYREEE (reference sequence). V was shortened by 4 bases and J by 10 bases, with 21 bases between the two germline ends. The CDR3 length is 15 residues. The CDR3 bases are TGTGCCAGCAGCGAATCGGGCGGGACGGTCTACGAGCAGTTCTTC. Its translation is CASSESGGTVYEQFF. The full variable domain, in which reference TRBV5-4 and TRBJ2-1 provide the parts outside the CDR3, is ETGVTQSPTHLIKTRGQQVTLRCSSQSGHNTVSWYQQALGQGPQFIFQYYREEENGRGNFPPRFSGLQFPNYSSELNVNALELDDSALYLCASSESGGTVYEQFFGPGTRLTVL.